The subject of this entry is one T cell receptor beta chain. The target antigen is unknown. The source of the sample is a study of CXCR3-negative and CXCR3-positive naive CD8 T cells. Researchers prepared the TRB cDNA libraries using 5' RACE with UMI labels. TCRdb reanalyzed the 5' RACE reads and collapses them to one entry per CDR3 protein, without DNA. The clone table shows over 100,000 distinct CDR3 sequences, with the ten largest holding approximately 0.5%. Germline-derived CDR1 and CDR2 are LGHDT and YNNKEL (reference sequence). The CDR3 contains 14 residues. Broader study findings: Naive subsets were similarly diverse, while memory CD8+ repertoires were much less diverse. The majority of assays used fresh PBMCs, and CXCR3 expression partially decreased after cryopreservation. TRB CDR3 hydrophobicity was greater in CXCR3-positive naive cells than in CXCR3-negative naive cells.

Input material: naive CXCR3- CD8+ T cells from blood. Subset of the sample: CD45RO-CCR7+CD27+CD95- naive CD8+ T cells lacking CXCR3 (TNR3-). This clonotype was sampled from a human donor in good health. Some clones in this sample may be carry-over from other donors' samples. This chain uses TRBV3-1 with TRBJ2-5; the D gene TCRdb calls, TRBD1, cannot be checked with no DNA. The chain's CDR3 is CASSLTENQETQYF.